What follows are 21 T cell receptor beta chains derived from one specimen sequenced in a study of cytomegalovirus exposure and HLA in healthy donors. Primers: 60 Vbeta forward and 13 Jbeta reverse. Method: immunoSEQ multiplex PCR; TCRdb's copy keeps in-frame clones and lacks some. The data hold around 180,000 clones, with over 70% observed a single time. Sample: PBMCs. The source of these receptors is a young man in good health and CMV-seropositive.

The chain links TRBV11-2 to TRBJ2-7; perhaps TRBD2 as D (6 bases). Trimming shortened V by 4 bases and J by 0 bases, and 10 bases separated the two germline ends. The CDR3 extends over 14 amino acids. Germline lookup yields CDR1 SGHAT and CDR2 FQNNGV. The CDR3 protein is CASSSRSGSYEQYF. The CDR3 DNA reads as TGTGCCAGCAGCTCACGTAGCGGCTCCTACGAGCAGTACTTC.

V gene TRBV28 combines with J gene TRBJ2-3, with D possibly being TRBD1 (5 bases). This CDR3 has 17 residues. Trimming took 6 bases from V and 2 from J, leaving 21 bases between them. Germline values: CDR1 MDHEN, CDR2 SYDVKM. This CDR3 reads CASRDQNRPAHTDTQYF. The CDR3 DNA reads TGTGCCAGCAGAGACCAAAACAGGCCAGCGCACACAGATACGCAGTATTTT.

J is TRBJ1-2 and V is TRBV7-9, with no clear D. The germline V gene has CDR1 SEHNR and CDR2 FQNEAQ (reference sequence). This CDR3 region has 12 residues. V lost 4 bases, J lost 5 bases, and 8 bases lay in between. For the CDR3, the DNA is TGTGCCAGCAGCTCTAGCGGGTATGGCTACACCTTC. Protein: CASSSSGYGYTF.

The chain joins TRBV4-3 to TRBJ1-1; the D gene is possibly TRBD1 (6 bases). This CDR3 contains 15 residues. Per germline, CDR1 LGHNA and CDR2 YSLEER. V was shortened by 1 base and J by 5 bases, with 14 bases between the two germline ends. In nucleotides, the CDR3 is TGCGCCAGCAGCCAAGCCCAGACAGGAGTGACTGAAGCTTTCTTT. Amino acid sequence: CASSQAQTGVTEAFF.

The chain recombines TRBV28 with TRBJ2-7; a weak D match, TRBD2 (5 bases). The germline V gene has CDR1 MDHEN and CDR2 SYDVKM. V lost 5 bases and J lost 3, with 11 bases in between. The CDR3 has 13 residues. CDR3 amino acids: CASSVPGNYEQYF. The CDR3 DNA sequence: TGTGCCAGCAGTGTACCCGGGAACTACGAGCAGTACTTC.

This clone was observed a handful of times. This chain connects TRBV7-2 to TRBJ2-7; maybe TRBD2 (5 bases). Germline-derived CDR1 and CDR2 are SGHTA and FQGNSA. The CDR3 has 12 residues. The V end lost 5 bases, the J end lost 8 bases, and 13 bases lay between the germline ends. The chain's CDR3 is CASSLGEGKQYF. The CDR3, as DNA: TGTGCCAGCAGCCTGGGAGAGGGTAAGCAGTACTTC.

This clone was observed a single time. This chain connects TRBV27 to TRBJ1-2, with D possibly TRBD1 on 6 matching bases. Trimming took 6 bases from V and 8 from J, leaving 22 bases between them. The CDR3 contains 15 residues. Germline assignment: CDR1 MNHEY and CDR2 SMNVEV (reference sequence). CDR3 sequence (DNA): TGTGCCAGCAGCCCCCGAGTAACAGGGTGGAGGGGCTACACCTTC. Translation gives CASSPRVTGWRGYTF.

V gene TRBV5-8 combines with J gene TRBJ2-3; D is possibly TRBD1 (6 bases). V was pared by 0 bases and J by 2 bases, with 10 bases between. From germline, CDR1 is SGHTS and CDR2 YDEGEE. The CDR3 loop spans 15 amino acids. The CDR3 loop is CASSLGDITTDTQYF. The CDR3 DNA reads TGTGCCAGCAGCTTGGGGGACATTACCACAGATACGCAGTATTTT.

V usage is TRBV7-3 and J usage is TRBJ2-7; possibly TRBD2 for D (6 bases). The V and J ends lost 0 bases and 4 bases respectively, with 13 bases between them. CDR3 size: 15 residues. Germline V CDR1 and CDR2: SGHTA, FQGTGA. The CDR3 DNA is TGTGCCAGCAGCTTAACCGGGGGAAGGGGTTACGAGCAGTACTTC. It yields the protein CASSLTGGRGYEQYF.

The chain carries TRBV5-1 and TRBJ2-3; 12 nucleotides agree with TRBD2. This CDR3 is 16 amino acids long. Germline lookup yields CDR1 SGHRS and CDR2 YFSETQ. The V gene end was trimmed by 0 bases and the J gene end by 4 bases; junction bases not matched to a gene: 3. The CDR3 DNA is TGCGCCAGCAGCTTGGGACTAGCGGGGGCGGCAGATACGCAGTATTTT. Translating it yields CASSLGLAGAADTQYF.

The chain uses TRBV2 and TRBJ1-3; no definite D call. Germline CDR1 and CDR2: SNHLY and FYNNEI. V lost 3 bases and J lost 4, with 16 bases in between. The CDR3 sequence is 16 residues long. The CDR3 DNA reads as TGTGCCAGCAGTGACACCGCCAGGATTATCGGAAACACCATATATTTT. This gives the protein CASSDTARIIGNTIYF. The full variable domain, completed using reference TRBV2 and TRBJ1-3, is EPEVTQTPSHQVTQMGQEVILRCVPISNHLYFYWYRQILGQKVEFLVSFYNNEISEKSEIFDDQFSVERPDGSNFTLKIRSTKLEDSAMYFCASSDTARIIGNTIYFGEGSWLTVV.

The genes are TRBV2 and TRBJ2-1; 9 nucleotides match TRBD1. Germline lookup yields CDR1 SNHLY and CDR2 FYNNEI. The CDR3 runs 16 residues. Trimming took 6 bases from V and 2 from J; bases not matched to a gene: 8. The CDR3 DNA reads as TGTGCCAGCAGCGTTCCCGGGACAGGGACCTACAATGAGCAGTTCTTC. It codes for CASSVPGTGTYNEQFF.

The CDR3 loop reads CSGGGVGSAPEAFF. CDR3 nucleotides: TGCAGCGGGGGGGGTGTGGGCAGCGCCCCTGAAGCTTTCTTT. The chain couples TRBV29-1 to TRBJ1-1; D is possibly TRBD1 (5 bases). Trimming removed 7 bases from V and 6 bases from J, with 21 bases in between. The V gene's germline CDR1 is SQVTM and CDR2 ANQGSEA. This CDR3 is built from 14 residues.

As regards this clone: Compared with germline, one end of the junction differs, possibly owing to a read error. The chain employs TRBV7-9 and TRBJ1-2; a weak D match, TRBD1 (6 bases). CDR3 length: 15 amino acids. CDR1 SEHNR and CDR2 FQNEAQ come from the germline V gene (reference sequence). Here the CDR3 reads CSSSLVVGGGGGYTF. Written as DNA, the CDR3 is TGTTCCAGCAGCTTAGTCGTCGGGGGCGGGGGTGGCTACACCTTC.

V usage is TRBV4-1 and J usage is TRBJ2-2, with a weak D call TRBD2 (6 bases). V gave up 2 bases and J gave up 9 bases, with 19 bases separating them. Germline V gives CDR1 MGHRA, CDR2 YSYEKL. The CDR3 sequence is 16 residues long. CDR3 DNA sequence: TGCGCCAGCAGCCAAACCGGGACTGCCCCTGGGAGGGAGCTGTTTTTT. Its translation is CASSQTGTAPGRELFF.

This chain joins TRBV28 and TRBJ1-1, with 8 bases aligning to TRBD1. Germline lookup yields CDR1 MDHEN and CDR2 SYDVKM. J was trimmed by 3 bases and V by 2 bases; bases with no gene match: 11. This CDR3 has 17 residues. CDR3 region: CASSLHRQGMRYTEAFF. CDR3 DNA sequence: TGTGCCAGCAGTTTACACAGACAGGGGATGAGATACACTGAAGCTTTCTTT.

The V gene is TRBV4-1, the J gene TRBJ2-1; D may be TRBD2 (6 bases). The CDR3 runs 18 residues. Trimming left V 0 bases short and J 8 bases short, with 23 bases between. The germline V gene has CDR1 MGHRA and CDR2 YSYEKL. The CDR3 is CASSQDLPFPGAGHEQFF. DNA of the CDR3: TGCGCCAGCAGCCAAGACCTCCCCTTCCCCGGAGCGGGTCATGAGCAGTTCTTC.

The V and J genes are TRBV27 and TRBJ2-3, with 11 bases identical to TRBD2. J lost 0 bases, V lost 5 bases, and 7 bases had no gene match. Germline-derived CDR1 and CDR2 are MNHEY and SMNVEV (reference sequence). The CDR3 totals 17 residues. The CDR3 coding sequence is TGTGCCAGCAGTCTAGTCCGGACTAGCGGGAGCACAGATACGCAGTATTTT. Protein sequence: CASSLVRTSGSTDTQYF.

This sequence joins TRBV6-1 and TRBJ1-1, with 9 nucleotides matching TRBD1. After removal of 5 bases from V and 11 bases from J, the junction contained 9 bases not matched to a gene. Germline lookup yields CDR1 MNHNS and CDR2 SASEGT. The CDR3 runs 13 residues. For the CDR3, the DNA is TGTGCCAGCAGTACAGACAGGGGGGGGAGGGCTTTCTTT. Amino acids: CASSTDRGGRAFF.

In nucleotides, the CDR3 is TGCGCCAGCAGTGAGAGTCTGGGACTAGGCGGCAATGAGCAGTTCTTC. Translated, it gives CASSESLGLGGNEQFF. The chain has TRBV10-2 and TRBJ2-1; 8 nucleotides match TRBD2. The CDR3 extends over 16 amino acids. The germline gives CDR1 WSHSY, CDR2 SAAADI. V was clipped by 2 bases and J by 6 bases; unmatched bases: 9.

This sequence joins TRBV7-7 and TRBJ2-1, with 11 nucleotides matching TRBD1. The length of the CDR3 is 17 residues. V was clipped by 5 bases and J by 1 base; unmatched bases: 7. The germline gives CDR1 SSHAT, CDR2 FNYEAQ (reference sequence). The CDR3 coding sequence is TGTGCCAGCAGCAAGGACAGGGGGCGATGGTCCTACAATGAGCAGTTCTTC. The encoded protein is CASSKDRGRWSYNEQFF. The full variable domain, in which reference TRBV7-7 and TRBJ2-1 provide the parts outside the CDR3, is GAGVSQSPRYKVTKRGQDVTLRCDPISSHATLYWYQQALGQGPEFLTYFNYEAQPDKSGLPSDRFSAERPEGSISTLTIQRTEQRDSAMYRCASSKDRGRWSYNEQFFGPGTRLTVL.